Listed below are T cell receptor beta chains from one sample, sequenced in a study of T-cell reconstitution after alpha-beta-depleted transplantation in children. Using its own MiXCR run on the PCR reads, TCRdb lists one record per CDR3 protein. Here the sample spans over 120,000 distinct CDR3 sequences, more than 8% being singletons. The input for sequencing was PBMCs, mostly from graft donor cells, taken 180 days after TCRalphabeta/CD19-depleted stem cell transplant. The source of these receptors is a female patient under 10 years old who had a stem cell transplant for congenital amegakaryocytic thrombocytopenia, so the T cells may come from the graft donor. CDR3s include the opening cysteine and the closing phenylalanine or tryptophan. Each record gives: V gene, clone size, D gene, J gene, CDR3 protein, CDR3 DNA. A D gene is named only where the DNA matches it firmly. The listing skips clone size in some rows; elsewhere it reads once, few, many or a size class.

V gene: TRBV10-3; clone size: many; D gene: TRBD1; J gene: TRBJ1-3; CDR3 protein: CAIRQGDGNTIYF; CDR3 DNA: TGTGCCATTAGACAGGGTGACGGAAACACCATATATTTT
V gene: TRBV20-1; clone size: .; D gene: .; J gene: TRBJ2-7; CDR3 protein: CSLGSRNYEQYF; CDR3 DNA: TGCAGTCTCGGGTCACGGAACTACGAGCAGTACTTC
V gene: TRBV7-2; clone size: .; D gene: TRBD2; J gene: TRBJ2-1; CDR3 protein: CASSLRDYDLEQFF; CDR3 DNA: TGTGCCAGCAGCCTCCGGGACTATGACCTTGAGCAGTTCTTC
V gene: TRBV18; clone size: .; D gene: .; J gene: TRBJ1-4; CDR3 protein: CASSPTLGDGKLFF; CDR3 DNA: TGTGCCAGCTCACCCACCTTAGGGGACGGAAAACTGTTTTTT
V gene: TRBV20-1; clone size: many; D gene: .; J gene: TRBJ1-1; CDR3 protein: CSAFQGTTEAFF; CDR3 DNA: TGCAGTGCCTTTCAGGGGACCACTGAAGCTTTCTTT
V gene: TRBV18; clone size: many; D gene: .; J gene: TRBJ1-1; CDR3 protein: CASSPILALNTEAFF; CDR3 DNA: TGTGCCAGCTCACCAATCTTAGCCCTGAACACTGAAGCTTTCTTT
V gene: TRBV24-1; clone size: few; D gene: TRBD2; J gene: TRBJ2-3; CDR3 protein: CATSDLPPTSGGTDTQYF; CDR3 DNA: TGTGCCACCAGTGATTTGCCCCCGACTAGCGGGGGCACAGATACGCAGTATTTT
V gene: TRBV20-1; clone size: many; D gene: TRBD2; J gene: TRBJ2-1; CDR3 protein: CSARDPREAINEQFF; CDR3 DNA: TGCAGTGCTAGAGATCCGCGGGAGGCCATCAATGAGCAGTTCTTC
V gene: TRBV10-3; clone size: few; D gene: .; J gene: TRBJ2-2; CDR3 protein: CAISVGTTGELFF; CDR3 DNA: TGTGCCATCAGTGTCGGAACCACCGGGGAGCTGTTTTTT
V gene: TRBV7-9; clone size: .; D gene: TRBD2; J gene: TRBJ2-2; CDR3 protein: CASSPNPTSDTGELFF; CDR3 DNA: TGTGCCAGCAGCCCAAATCCGACTAGCGACACCGGGGAGCTGTTTTTT
V gene: TRBV2; clone size: many; D gene: TRBD1; J gene: TRBJ2-2; CDR3 protein: CASRTGSTGELFF; CDR3 DNA: TGTGCCAGCAGGACAGGGTCCACCGGGGAGCTGTTTTTT
V gene: TRBV7-8; clone size: many; D gene: .; J gene: TRBJ2-1; CDR3 protein: CASSLVARLNEQFF; CDR3 DNA: TGTGCCAGCAGCTTAGTAGCTCGGCTCAATGAGCAGTTCTTC
V gene: TRBV10-3; clone size: many; D gene: .; J gene: TRBJ2-5; CDR3 protein: CAISEGRTQETQYF; CDR3 DNA: TGTGCCATCAGTGAGGGAAGGACTCAAGAGACCCAGTACTTC
V gene: TRBV7-2; clone size: few; D gene: .; J gene: TRBJ2-7; CDR3 protein: CASSLDRTHHIYEQYF; CDR3 DNA: TGTGCCAGCAGCTTAGATAGAACACATCATATCTACGAGCAGTACTTC
V gene: TRBV5-6; clone size: many; D gene: .; J gene: TRBJ2-1; CDR3 protein: CASSGPSWRYNEQFF; CDR3 DNA: TGTGCCAGCAGCGGTCCCTCTTGGCGGTACAATGAGCAGTTCTTC
V gene: TRBV20-1; clone size: many; D gene: TRBD1; J gene: TRBJ2-5; CDR3 protein: CSASGTGVETQYF; CDR3 DNA: TGCAGTGCTAGTGGAACAGGGGTTGAGACCCAGTACTTC
V gene: TRBV29-1; clone size: many; D gene: .; J gene: TRBJ1-4; CDR3 protein: CSVVALGVPTNEKLFF; CDR3 DNA: TGCAGCGTTGTCGCCCTAGGAGTGCCAACTAATGAAAAACTGTTTTTT
V gene: TRBV20-1; clone size: many; D gene: TRBD1; J gene: TRBJ2-3; CDR3 protein: CSATPGTAADTQYF; CDR3 DNA: TGCAGTGCTACGCCGGGGACAGCGGCAGATACGCAGTATTTT
V gene: TRBV15; clone size: many; D gene: TRBD1; J gene: TRBJ1-1; CDR3 protein: CATSRVQGGGCEAFF; CDR3 DNA: TGTGCCACCAGCAGAGTGCAAGGGGGCGGGTGTGAAGCTTTCTTT
V gene: TRBV18; clone size: many; D gene: .; J gene: TRBJ2-3; CDR3 protein: CASSLPLGRGSTDTQYF; CDR3 DNA: TGTGCCAGCTCACTGCCCCTTGGCAGGGGTAGCACAGATACGCAGTATTTT
V gene: TRBV5-4; clone size: .; D gene: TRBD2; J gene: TRBJ2-1; CDR3 protein: CASSPGLAGGLNEQFF; CDR3 DNA: TGTGCCAGCAGCCCGGGACTAGCGGGGGGGCTCAATGAGCAGTTCTTC
V gene: TRBV28; clone size: few; D gene: .; J gene: TRBJ1-1; CDR3 protein: CASSKQNTEAFF; CDR3 DNA: TGTGCCAGCAGTAAACAGAACACTGAAGCTTTCTTT
V gene: TRBV12-3/TRBV12-4; clone size: many; D gene: .; J gene: TRBJ2-6; CDR3 protein: CASSSGGQISGANVLTF; CDR3 DNA: TGTGCCAGCAGTTCCGGCGGACAGATCTCTGGGGCCAACGTCCTGACTTTC
V gene: TRBV20-1; clone size: .; D gene: .; J gene: TRBJ2-3; CDR3 protein: CGARDTIAEVTDTQYF; CDR3 DNA: TGCGGTGCTAGAGATACGATCGCGGAGGTCACAGATACGCAGTATTTT
V gene: TRBV7-2; clone size: few; D gene: .; J gene: TRBJ2-5; CDR3 protein: CASSSYLATGETQYF; CDR3 DNA: TGTGCCAGCAGCTCTTACTTAGCGACGGGAGAGACCCAGTACTTC
V gene: TRBV7-2; clone size: many; D gene: .; J gene: TRBJ2-7; CDR3 protein: CASSLGPRGSYEQYF; CDR3 DNA: TGTGCCAGCAGCTTAGGTCCCCGAGGTTCCTACGAGCAGTACTTC
V gene: TRBV27; clone size: many; D gene: .; J gene: TRBJ1-2; CDR3 protein: CASSPTRGSYGYTF; CDR3 DNA: TGTGCCAGCAGTCCCACACGGGGCTCCTATGGCTACACCTTC
V gene: TRBV20-1; clone size: few; D gene: TRBD2; J gene: TRBJ2-1; CDR3 protein: CSAREGTSSYEQFF; CDR3 DNA: TGCAGTGCTAGAGAGGGGACTAGTTCTTATGAGCAGTTCTTC
V gene: TRBV5-5; clone size: many; D gene: TRBD2; J gene: TRBJ2-3; CDR3 protein: CASSFRLAGTGTDTQYF; CDR3 DNA: TGTGCCAGCAGCTTCCGGCTAGCGGGAACTGGCACAGATACGCAGTATTTT
V gene: TRBV12-3/TRBV12-4; clone size: many; D gene: .; J gene: TRBJ2-1; CDR3 protein: CASSLWGNEQFF; CDR3 DNA: TGTGCCAGCAGTTTATGGGGCAATGAGCAGTTCTTC
V gene: TRBV12-3/TRBV12-4; clone size: many; D gene: TRBD2; J gene: TRBJ2-7; CDR3 protein: CASSLGTSGRQYEQYF; CDR3 DNA: TGTGCCAGCAGTTTGGGAACTAGCGGGAGACAGTACGAGCAGTACTTC
V gene: TRBV20-1; clone size: many; D gene: .; J gene: TRBJ2-7; CDR3 protein: CSVFRSGGSYEQYF; CDR3 DNA: TGCAGTGTATTCCGGAGTGGTGGTTCGTACGAGCAGTACTTC
V gene: TRBV20-1; clone size: many; D gene: .; J gene: TRBJ1-4; CDR3 protein: CSASRMGEFEKLFF; CDR3 DNA: TGCAGTGCTAGCCGGATGGGGGAATTCGAAAAACTGTTTTTT
V gene: TRBV12-3/TRBV12-4; clone size: many; D gene: .; J gene: TRBJ2-7; CDR3 protein: CASSLLGYEQYF; CDR3 DNA: TGTGCCAGCAGTCTACTAGGATACGAGCAGTACTTC
V gene: TRBV6-5; clone size: many; D gene: TRBD1; J gene: TRBJ2-3; CDR3 protein: CASHRGPSGDTQYF; CDR3 DNA: TGTGCCAGCCATAGGGGGCCCTCCGGAGATACGCAGTATTTT
V gene: TRBV7-2; clone size: many; D gene: .; J gene: TRBJ2-1; CDR3 protein: CASSPGGGDYNEQFF; CDR3 DNA: TGTGCCAGCAGCCCAGGGGGGGGGGACTACAATGAGCAGTTCTTC
V gene: TRBV9; clone size: many; D gene: .; J gene: TRBJ1-3; CDR3 protein: CASSVGSGYPGNTIYF; CDR3 DNA: TGTGCCAGCAGCGTAGGATCGGGGTATCCTGGAAACACCATATATTTT
V gene: TRBV14; clone size: many; D gene: .; J gene: TRBJ2-6; CDR3 protein: CASSRIRFGGSGANVLTF; CDR3 DNA: TGTGCCAGCAGCCGTATACGCTTTGGGGGTTCCGGGGCCAACGTCCTGACTTTC
V gene: TRBV12-3/TRBV12-4; clone size: many; D gene: .; J gene: TRBJ1-6; CDR3 protein: CASSFTVRRDSPLHF; CDR3 DNA: TGTGCCAGCAGTTTCACGGTCAGACGGGATTCACCCCTCCACTTT
V gene: TRBV7-3; clone size: .; D gene: TRBD2; J gene: TRBJ2-1; CDR3 protein: CASSLRSGTSGGYNEQSF; CDR3 DNA: TGTGCCAGCAGCTTAAGGTCCGGGACTAGCGGGGGGTACAATGAGCAGTCCTTC
V gene: TRBV20-1; clone size: .; D gene: TRBD2; J gene: TRBJ2-7; CDR3 protein: CSARDGGADIFEQYF; CDR3 DNA: TGCAGTGCTAGAGACGGGGGGGCTGATATATTCGAGCAGTACTTC
V gene: TRBV3-1; clone size: many; D gene: TRBD1; J gene: TRBJ2-7; CDR3 protein: CASSQGQGHSEQYF; CDR3 DNA: TGTGCCAGCAGCCAGGGACAGGGTCACTCCGAGCAGTACTTC
V gene: TRBV3-1; clone size: .; D gene: .; J gene: TRBJ1-2; CDR3 protein: CASSLLRAPVGAIKYGYTF; CDR3 DNA: TGTGCCAGCAGCCTCCTTAGGGCTCCTGTCGGGGCTATCAAGTATGGCTACACCTTC
V gene: TRBV29-1; clone size: many; D gene: .; J gene: TRBJ2-7; CDR3 protein: CSVYAGTADGEQYF; CDR3 DNA: TGCAGCGTGTATGCCGGGACCGCCGACGGCGAGCAGTACTTC
V gene: TRBV5-1; clone size: few; D gene: TRBD2; J gene: TRBJ2-1; CDR3 protein: CASSLLAGGISYNEQFF; CDR3 DNA: TGCGCCAGCAGCTTGCTAGCGGGAGGCATCTCCTACAATGAGCAGTTCTTC
V gene: TRBV29-1; clone size: many; D gene: TRBD2; J gene: TRBJ2-7; CDR3 protein: CSVEEVAGVDEQYF; CDR3 DNA: TGCAGCGTTGAAGAGGTGGCGGGAGTGGACGAGCAGTACTTC
V gene: TRBV29-1; clone size: few; D gene: TRBD1; J gene: TRBJ2-5; CDR3 protein: CSVEGGTGVQETQYF; CDR3 DNA: TGCAGCGTTGAAGGTGGGACAGGGGTCCAAGAGACCCAGTACTTC
V gene: TRBV25-1; clone size: .; D gene: TRBD2; J gene: TRBJ2-1; CDR3 protein: CASSEASGGSYNEQFF; CDR3 DNA: TGTGCCAGCAGTGAAGCTAGCGGGGGGTCCTACAATGAGCAGTTCTTC
V gene: TRBV20-1; clone size: few; D gene: .; J gene: TRBJ1-2; CDR3 protein: CSAIPRGGGYGYTF; CDR3 DNA: TGCAGTGCTATCCCCAGGGGAGGGGGCTATGGCTACACCTTC
V gene: TRBV2; clone size: few; D gene: .; J gene: TRBJ2-2; CDR3 protein: CASRPATPNTGELFF; CDR3 DNA: TGTGCCAGCAGGCCGGCCACCCCGAACACCGGGGAGCTGTTTTTT
V gene: TRBV6-5; clone size: .; D gene: TRBD2; J gene: TRBJ2-4; CDR3 protein: CASSYSLAGNIQYF; CDR3 DNA: TGTGCCAGCAGTTACTCACTAGCGGGAAACATTCAGTACTTC
V gene: TRBV5-1; clone size: few; D gene: TRBD2; J gene: TRBJ2-7; CDR3 protein: CASSLDPSETSNFYEQYF; CDR3 DNA: TGCGCCAGCAGCTTGGACCCATCTGAGACTAGCAACTTCTACGAGCAGTACTTC
V gene: TRBV5-1; clone size: few; D gene: TRBD2; J gene: TRBJ2-3; CDR3 protein: CASSLATTGGADTQYF; CDR3 DNA: TGCGCCAGCAGCTTGGCGACTACGGGAGGCGCAGATACGCAGTATTTT
V gene: TRBV7-9; clone size: .; D gene: .; J gene: TRBJ2-2; CDR3 protein: CASSLTWGTNTGELFF; CDR3 DNA: TGTGCCAGCAGCTTAACGTGGGGTACGAACACCGGGGAGCTGTTTTTT
V gene: TRBV5-6; clone size: few; D gene: TRBD2; J gene: TRBJ2-7; CDR3 protein: CASSPSGTETDEQYF; CDR3 DNA: TGTGCCAGCAGCCCTAGCGGGACAGAAACAGACGAGCAGTACTTC
V gene: TRBV5-4; clone size: many; D gene: .; J gene: TRBJ2-7; CDR3 protein: CASSLLGTEQYF; CDR3 DNA: TGTGCCAGCAGCTTGTTGGGGACCGAGCAGTACTTC
V gene: TRBV10-3; clone size: many; D gene: TRBD2; J gene: TRBJ2-5; CDR3 protein: CAISEILASGGVHQYQETQYF; CDR3 DNA: TGTGCCATCAGTGAGATCCTGGCTAGCGGGGGGGTTCACCAGTACCAAGAGACCCAGTACTTC
V gene: TRBV7-9; clone size: .; D gene: .; J gene: TRBJ2-6; CDR3 protein: CASSLDGRSSGANVLTF; CDR3 DNA: TGTGCCAGCAGCTTAGATGGCCGCTCCTCTGGGGCCAACGTCCTGACTTTC
V gene: TRBV5-1; clone size: .; D gene: .; J gene: TRBJ2-1; CDR3 protein: CASSLLQVQPPYNEQFF; CDR3 DNA: TGCGCCAGCAGCTTATTACAGGTCCAACCCCCTTACAATGAGCAGTTCTTC
V gene: TRBV27; clone size: .; D gene: .; J gene: TRBJ2-7; CDR3 protein: CASRPHWGGRGVYEQYF; CDR3 DNA: TGTGCCAGCAGGCCCCACTGGGGGGGCAGGGGAGTCTACGAGCAGTACTTC